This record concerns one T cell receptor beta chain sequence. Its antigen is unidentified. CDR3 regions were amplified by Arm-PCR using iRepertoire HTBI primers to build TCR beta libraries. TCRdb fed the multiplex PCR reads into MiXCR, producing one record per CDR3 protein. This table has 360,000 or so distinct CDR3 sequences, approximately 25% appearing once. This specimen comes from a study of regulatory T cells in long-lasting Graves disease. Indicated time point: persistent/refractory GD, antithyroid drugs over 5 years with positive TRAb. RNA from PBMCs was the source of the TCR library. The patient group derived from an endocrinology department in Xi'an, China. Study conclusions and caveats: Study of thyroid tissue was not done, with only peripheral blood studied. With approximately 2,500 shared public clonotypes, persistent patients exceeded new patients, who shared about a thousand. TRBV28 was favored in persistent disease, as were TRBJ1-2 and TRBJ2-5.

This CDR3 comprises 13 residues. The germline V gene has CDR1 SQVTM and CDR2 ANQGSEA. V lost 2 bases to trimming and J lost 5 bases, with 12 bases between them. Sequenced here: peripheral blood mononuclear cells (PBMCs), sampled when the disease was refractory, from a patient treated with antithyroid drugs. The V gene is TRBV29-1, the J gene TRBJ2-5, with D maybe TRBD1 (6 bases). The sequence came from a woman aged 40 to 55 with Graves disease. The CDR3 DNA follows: TGCAGCGTTGAAAGGGGGAGTTGGGAGACCCAGTACTTC. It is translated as CSVERGSWETQYF.